These 9 T cell receptor beta chains share one sample of origin, sequenced in a study of B cell selection in AIRE deficiency. Sequencing was performed with immunoSEQ multiplex PCR; in TCRdb, only in-frame clones are kept and a portion is missing. The repertoire holds 20,000 to 25,000 clones, with about 95% as singletons. Sorted regulatory T cells were CD4-positive, CD25-high and CD127-low or negative. The specimen sequenced was Tregs sorted from PBMCs. These receptor sequences come from a human donor with AIRE deficiency.

The chain joins TRBV6-1 to TRBJ2-6; D remains unclear. The length of the CDR3 is 17 residues. Germline assignment: CDR1 MNHNS and CDR2 SASEGT. V shed 1 base and J shed 0 bases, with 10 bases lying between them. DNA of the CDR3: TGTGCCAGCAGTGAAGTGAAAGGTACCTCTGGGGCCAACGTCCTGACTTTC. Its translation is CASSEVKGTSGANVLTF.

This chain joins TRBV7-3 and TRBJ2-5, with D perhaps TRBD1 or TRBD2 (5 bases each). V shed 2 bases and J shed 1 base, with 8 bases lying between them. Germline V gene lookup returns CDR1 SGHTA and CDR2 FQGTGA. This CDR3 region has 14 residues. CDR3 sequence reads: CASSLGAGQETQYF. CDR3 DNA sequence: TGTGCCAGCAGCTTAGGGGCGGGCCAAGAGACCCAGTACTTC.

This chain joins TRBV7-8 and TRBJ2-1; D remains ambiguous. This CDR3 spans 14 amino acids. V lost 1 base and J 9 bases, leaving 13 bases between the germline ends. Germline V gene data show CDR1 as SGHVS and CDR2 as FQNEAQ. The CDR3 bases are TGTGCCAGCAGCTTAGGTTTGGGAAATCTTGAGCAGTTCTTC. Its translation is CASSLGLGNLEQFF.

V is TRBV9 and J is TRBJ2-5; D unclear. Deletions cut 0 bases from V and 4 bases from J, with 13 bases between. The CDR3 length is 15 residues. CDR1 SGDLS and CDR2 YYNGEE come from the germline V gene. The CDR3 spells CASSVGQLPGETQYF. Here the CDR3 DNA reads TGTGCCAGCAGCGTAGGCCAGTTGCCGGGAGAGACCCAGTACTTC.

This chain uses TRBV11-3 with TRBJ1-6; the D is unclear. This CDR3 is 11 amino acids long. V lost 6 bases, J lost 7 bases, and 4 bases lay in between. CDR1 SGHNT and CDR2 YENEEA come from the germline V gene. The CDR3 reads CASSANSPLHF. Here the CDR3 DNA reads TGTGCCAGCAGTGCAAATTCACCCCTCCACTTT.

This chain joins TRBV4-3 and TRBJ1-3; D is ambiguous. V was cut by 0 bases and J by 0 bases, with 12 bases left in between. Germline CDR1 reads LGHNA; CDR2 reads YSLEER. This CDR3 spans 17 amino acids. The CDR3 reads CASSQEGWGPSGNTIYF. The CDR3 DNA reads as TGCGCCAGCAGCCAAGAAGGATGGGGTCCCTCTGGAAACACCATATATTTT.

Concerning this clone: One end of the junction varies from germline; a read error may be responsible. This sequence joins TRBV23-1 and TRBJ1-2, with D unclear. TRBV23-1 has ORF status, its function being uncertain. The CDR3 sequence is 14 residues long. CDR3: CASTGRQEDYGYTF. CDR3 DNA: TGCGCTAGCACGGGGAGGCAGGAGGACTATGGCTACACCTTC.

This clone was recorded once. The chain carries TRBV7-2 and TRBJ1-4; weak D call: TRBD1 (5 bases). The CDR3 is 18 residues long. The V gene's germline CDR1 is SGHTA and CDR2 FQGNSA. V lost 5 bases, J lost 0 bases, and 19 bases lay in between. Here the CDR3 DNA reads TGTGCCAGCAGCCCCACCTCTGGGACGGAGACAACTAATGAAAAACTGTTTTTT. Amino acid sequence: CASSPTSGTETTNEKLFF.

The chain uses TRBV6-5 and TRBJ1-2, with TRBD1 matching 7 bases. This CDR3 contains 12 residues. Per germline, CDR1 MNHEY and CDR2 SVGAGI. V shed 3 bases, J shed 8 bases, and the junction held 3 bases outside the gene matches. This chain's CDR3 is CASSYRGRGYTF. In DNA, the CDR3 is TGTGCCAGCAGTTATAGGGGGCGCGGCTACACCTTC.